This T cell receptor (beta chain) was identified during a study of radiation and T cells in renal cell carcinoma. Germline V gives CDR1 MRHNA, CDR2 SNTAGT. V lost 8 bases and J lost 3; bases outside the gene matches: 7. The CDR3 sequence is 15 residues long. The sample holds one count of this clone. Its antigen is undetermined. Whole-study findings and limits: Baseline intratumoral clonotype presence is unknown without pretreatment biopsies.

Profiling relied on immunoSEQ multiplex PCR, and the TCRdb table lists in-frame clones only, not all of them. The sample lists 55,000 to 65,000 clones; around 72% were seen once. This sample's time point: baseline pretreatment blood. Specified treatment: 15 Gy SBRT to primary tumor, nephrectomy 4 weeks later. Blood was sampled at baseline, 2 weeks and 4 weeks after SBRT. The chain uses TRBV6-4 and TRBJ2-2; the match to TRBD2 covers 9 bases. The sample in question was blood, obtained from a patient whose treatment included radiotherapy and nephrectomy. This sequence originates from a man in his sixties with renal cell carcinoma. The CDR3 spells CASGPLAGYTGELFF. The CDR3 bases are TGTGCCAGCGGCCCACTAGCGGGTTACACCGGGGAGCTGTTTTTT.